Included here is one TCR beta chain sequence, with context. The antigen is not known. The record originates from a study of cytomegalovirus exposure and HLA in healthy donors. Broader study findings: In an earlier analysis, productive rearrangement rates for most beta V segments clustered near 87% or 30%. Confirmation was obtained in vitro that three CMV-associated chains are specific for CMV antigens.

60 Vbeta and 13 Jbeta primers were used in PCR. Repertoires were generated with immunoSEQ multiplex PCR, while TCRdb's copy carries only in-frame clones and drops some. The sample shows 110,000 to 150,000 clones, about four fifths of them seen only once. This CDR3 spans 14 amino acids. Trimming shortened V by 5 bases and J by 7 bases, and 15 bases separated the two germline ends. Germline V gives CDR1 MNHEY, CDR2 SMNVEV (reference sequence). This rearrangement joins TRBV27 to TRBJ2-1, with D maybe TRBD1 (6 bases). Specimen: PBMCs. This clonotype was sampled from a male donor in good health and CMV-seropositive. CDR3 sequence (DNA): TGTGCCAGCAGTCTCACCCCGGGACAAAATGAGCAGTTCTTC. Its protein product is CASSLTPGQNEQFF.